Presented here are 22 T cell receptor beta chains from one specimen sequenced in a study of graft-versus-host responses after intestinal transplantation. These receptors' targets are unknown. The protocol was immunoSEQ multiplex PCR, while the TCRdb copy is restricted to in-frame clones and leaves out a portion. The table lists about 90,000 clones, roughly 92% of them singletons, with 0.3% to 0.35% in the top ten. This specimen consisted of unstimulated CD4+ T cells sorted from spleen or lymph node cells, obtained before intestinal transplant. The receptors originated from a human donor who received an intestinal transplant.

The CDR3 nucleotides are TGTGCCAGCAGTTTAGGGACAGTTGCTGAAGCTTTCTTT. It specifies CASSLGTVAEAFF. The chain joins TRBV28 to TRBJ1-1, with 7 bases that match TRBD1. The CDR3 is 13 amino acids. Germline trimming cut 2 bases from V and 6 bases from J; bases unmatched to any gene: 3. CDR1 MDHEN and CDR2 SYDVKM come from the germline V gene.

The rearrangement links TRBV6-5 to TRBJ1-1, with a weak D call TRBD1 (5 bases). The CDR3 sequence is 14 residues long. Germline V gives CDR1 MNHEY, CDR2 SVGAGI. V lost 1 base, J lost 5 bases, and 11 bases lay in between. DNA of the CDR3: TGTGCCAGCAGTTACTTCACGGGGGGGACTGAAGCTTTCTTT. Translated: CASSYFTGGTEAFF.

The table lists this clone with a count of one. The chain employs TRBV5-1 and TRBJ2-5; 11 nucleotides agree with TRBD2. The closer fit of TRBJ2-7 to the DNA end suggests the J call may be wrong. CDR3 length: 17 residues. Germline assignment: CDR1 SGHRS and CDR2 YFSETQ. CDR3 region: CASSLLGLAETTYEQYF. CDR3 in DNA: TGCGCCAGCAGCTTGCTGGGACTAGCGGAAACGACTTACGAGCAGTACTTC.

The chain is built from TRBV9 and TRBJ1-2; TRBD1 matches at 8 bases. The CDR3 length is 15 residues. J lost 4 bases, V lost 3 bases, and 8 bases had no gene match. Germline values: CDR1 SGDLS, CDR2 YYNGEE. This CDR3 reads CASSARGLPFYGYTF. The CDR3 region has the DNA TGTGCCAGCAGCGCCAGGGGGCTCCCTTTCTATGGCTACACCTTC.

The chain carries TRBV18 and TRBJ1-3, with D unclear. The CDR3 sequence is 14 residues long. V gave up 3 bases and J gave up 1 base, with 7 bases separating them. Germline CDR1 reads KGHSH; CDR2 reads LQKENI. The CDR3 loop reads CASSPGGSGNTIYF. The CDR3 DNA reads as TGTGCCAGCTCACCCGGCGGATCTGGAAACACCATATATTTT.

V and J are TRBV5-6 and TRBJ2-7; D not resolved. Trimming shortened V by 0 bases and J by 1 base, and 8 bases separated the two germline ends. This CDR3 is 14 amino acids long. In germline, CDR1 is SGHDT, CDR2 YYEEEE. The CDR3: CASSLAGSSYEQYF. CDR3 sequence (DNA): TGTGCCAGCAGCTTGGCCGGGTCATCCTACGAGCAGTACTTC.

V gene TRBV5-1 combines with J gene TRBJ2-7; perhaps TRBD1 as D (6 bases). CDR1 and CDR2 from the germline V gene are SGHRS and YFSETQ. The CDR3 extends over 13 amino acids. V was clipped by 1 base and J by 5 bases, with 10 bases between them. CDR3 bases: TGCGCCAGCAGCTTGCGCAGGGGCCACGAGCAGTACTTC. Translating gives CASSLRRGHEQYF.

This clone was seen only once. V usage is TRBV5-1 and J usage is TRBJ1-3; D is ambiguous. Trimming pared 0 bases from V and 0 bases from J, leaving 7 bases between. The length of the CDR3 is 15 residues. Germline V gene sequence: CDR1 SGHRS, CDR2 YFSETQ. As DNA, the CDR3 is TGCGCCAGCAGCTTGGACGCCGGCTCTGGAAACACCATATATTTT. Protein sequence: CASSLDAGSGNTIYF.

The rearrangement uses TRBV10-3 and TRBJ1-4; D is possibly TRBD1 (6 bases). Trimming took off 4 bases at V and 7 bases at J, with 16 bases between the two ends. This CDR3 has 15 amino acids. Germline CDR1 is ENHRY and CDR2 is SYGVKD. CDR3 DNA: TGTGCCATCAGTGGTGGGGGCAGGGAGGGTGAAAAACTGTTTTTT. Translation gives CAISGGGREGEKLFF.

This chain uses TRBV2 with TRBJ1-2; 7 bases match TRBD1. CDR1 and CDR2 from the germline V gene are SNHLY and FYNNEI. This CDR3 has 14 amino acids. V shed 8 bases, J shed 1 base, and the junction held 7 bases outside the gene matches. CDR3 DNA sequence: TGTGCCAGCGTATGGGACAGCCATAACTATGGCTACACCTTC. Translated: CASVWDSHNYGYTF.

The chain links TRBV5-1 to TRBJ2-1; 10 bases line up with TRBD2. Germline CDR1 reads SGHRS; CDR2 reads YFSETQ. V was pared by 4 bases and J by 7 bases, with 14 bases of the junction left unmatched. This CDR3 spans 17 amino acids. CDR3 in DNA: TGCGCCAGCAGCCTTTCAGGCCCTAGCGGGAGAGGTAATGAGCAGTTCTTC. It yields the protein CASSLSGPSGRGNEQFF.

This chain links TRBV4-2 with TRBJ1-6; unclear D gene. This CDR3 is built from 14 residues. Trimming pared 1 base from V and 8 bases from J, leaving 9 bases between. CDR1 is LGHNA and CDR2 is YNFKEQ in the germline V gene. The CDR3: CASSQGVQDSPLHF. The CDR3 DNA sequence: TGTGCCAGCAGCCAAGGGGTGCAGGATTCACCCCTCCACTTT.

This clone showed up just once. This chain uses TRBV27 with TRBJ1-1; no clear D. The CDR3 runs to 17 residues. Trimming took off 3 bases at V and 4 bases at J, with 21 bases between the two ends. Germline V gene lookup returns CDR1 MNHEY and CDR2 SMNVEV (reference sequence). The CDR3 DNA reads TGTGCCAGCAGTTTGTTAAGAGCGGCCACGGTGAGCACTGAAGCTTTCTTT. It codes for CASSLLRAATVSTEAFF.

The chain recombines TRBV4-1 with TRBJ2-5; 8 bases fit TRBD2. V gave up 0 bases and J gave up 3 bases; unmatched junction bases: 15. Looked up from germline, CDR1 is MGHRA and CDR2 is YSYEKL. The CDR3 consists of 19 residues. The CDR3 bases are TGCGCCAGCAGCCAAGAATGGGACCTAACGGGAGGGCCGGAAGAGACCCAGTACTTC. The encoded protein is CASSQEWDLTGGPEETQYF.

J is TRBJ2-5 and V is TRBV7-3; TRBD2 matches at 7 bases. Germline-derived CDR1 and CDR2 are SGHTA and FQGTGA. V lost 1 base to trimming and J lost 2 bases; unmatched junction nucleotides: 7. The CDR3 runs to 16 residues. The DNA of the CDR3 is TGTGCCAGCAGCTTAATGGGGGGACTACTGCAAGAGACCCAGTACTTC. The encoded protein is CASSLMGGLLQETQYF.

The V call is TRBV7-3, the J call TRBJ2-1; D possibly corresponds to TRBD1 (5 bases). The V gene lost 2 bases and the J gene lost 10 bases, with 12 bases spanning the gap. The CDR3 loop spans 13 amino acids. Germline V gene sequence: CDR1 SGHTA, CDR2 FQGTGA. The CDR3 DNA reads TGTGCCAGCAGCTTACCAGGGAAGCGAGAGCAGTTCTTC. It encodes CASSLPGKREQFF. Drawing the rest from reference TRBV7-3 and TRBJ2-1, the complete variable domain is GAGVSQTPSNKVTEKGKYVELRCDPISGHTALYWYRQSLGQGPEFLIYFQGTGAADDSGLPNDRFFAVRPEGSVSTLKIQRTERGDSAVYLCASSLPGKREQFFGPGTRLTVL.

The chain is built from TRBV19 and TRBJ2-7, with 8 bases fitting TRBD2. This CDR3 comprises 21 residues. Per the germline V gene, CDR1 is LNHDA and CDR2 is SQIVND (reference sequence). The V segment lost 3 bases and the J segment 2 bases; nucleotides outside the gene matches: 24. CDR3 loop: CASSIHSPRGRAGVKAYEQYF. The CDR3 DNA sequence: TGTGCCAGTAGTATTCATTCGCCCCGAGGGCGAGCGGGAGTAAAGGCCTACGAGCAGTACTTC.

The chain couples TRBV27 to TRBJ1-2, with D uncertain. The CDR3 is 13 residues long. Between the trimmed V and J ends, which lost 6 bases and 2 bases, there was a span of 10 bases. In germline, CDR1 is MNHEY, CDR2 SMNVEV (reference sequence). CDR3 loop: CASSPTINYGYTF. Written as DNA, the CDR3 is TGTGCCAGCAGCCCGACAATCAACTATGGCTACACCTTC.

The CDR3 region has the DNA TGTGCCAGCAGCTTAGGTAAATTGGGGCACAATGAGCAGTTCTTC. Amino acid sequence: CASSLGKLGHNEQFF. The V call is TRBV11-2, the J call TRBJ2-1; possible D gene TRBD1, 5 bases. V was pared by 1 base and J by 5 bases, with 12 bases between. Looked up from germline, CDR1 is SGHAT and CDR2 is FQNNGV. CDR3 length equals 15 residues. Filled out from reference TRBV11-2 and TRBJ2-1, the complete variable domain reads EAGVAQSPRYKIIEKRQSVAFWCNPISGHATLYWYQQILGQGPKLLIQFQNNGVVDDSQLPKDRFSAERLKGVDSTLKIQPAKLEDSAVYLCASSLGKLGHNEQFFGPGTRLTVL.

V is TRBV12-5 and J is TRBJ2-3; 7 nucleotides agree with TRBD1. The CDR3 has 16 residues. The ends lost 0 bases at V and 3 bases at J; junction bases unmatched: 6. Germline V gives CDR1 LGHNT, CDR2 FRNRAP. CDR3 coding DNA: TGTGCTAGTGGTTTGGTACAGGGGACCCCTACAGATACGCAGTATTTT. Protein sequence: CASGLVQGTPTDTQYF.

This chain uses TRBV5-1 with TRBJ2-3, with 8 bases lining up with TRBD1. This CDR3 contains 14 residues. CDR1 and CDR2 from the germline V gene are SGHRS and YFSETQ. V was pared by 4 bases and J by 6 bases, with 7 bases of the junction left unmatched. This chain's CDR3 is CASSPQGARDTQYF. The CDR3 DNA reads as TGCGCCAGCAGCCCCCAGGGGGCGAGGGATACGCAGTATTTT.

This chain joins TRBV6-4 and TRBJ2-1, with 7 bases fitting TRBD2. Germline V gives CDR1 MRHNA, CDR2 SNTAGT. The CDR3 spans 13 residues. With V trimmed by 5 bases and J by 7 bases, 5 bases remained unmatched. The CDR3 loop is CASSKTSWNEQFF. The CDR3, as DNA: TGTGCCAGCAGTAAGACTAGCTGGAATGAGCAGTTCTTC.